This TCR beta chain was identified in a study of blood T cell repertoires in COVID-19. Background on the study: COVID-19 samples collected from the United States, Italy and Spain covered acute and convalescent phases. From T cells, B-cell-depleted T cells, or PBMCs came the material, which was cDNA or gDNA.

Original processing notes: Amplified reference gene primers provided the basis for estimating nucleated cell counts. Measured with immunoSEQ multiplex PCR; TCRdb has only the in-frame clones, and not every one. From that table come the V and J calls and clone size; the DNA was used to work out D and trimming. This table has about 340,000 clones, approximately 89% appearing once. Sequencing was performed on peripheral blood. The sequence was collected from a woman younger than 30 who had recovered from COVID-19.

This chain's CDR3 is CASSLEAGPSYEQYV. The CDR3 DNA reads as TGTGCCAGCAGCTTAGAGGCAGGGCCTTCCTACGAGCAGTACGTC. The chain employs TRBV11-2 and TRBJ2-7; TRBD1 is a possible D gene (5 bases). The CDR3 runs to 15 residues. CDR1 is SGHAT and CDR2 is FQNNGV in the germline V gene. Trimming pared 0 bases from V and 1 base from J, leaving 10 bases between.